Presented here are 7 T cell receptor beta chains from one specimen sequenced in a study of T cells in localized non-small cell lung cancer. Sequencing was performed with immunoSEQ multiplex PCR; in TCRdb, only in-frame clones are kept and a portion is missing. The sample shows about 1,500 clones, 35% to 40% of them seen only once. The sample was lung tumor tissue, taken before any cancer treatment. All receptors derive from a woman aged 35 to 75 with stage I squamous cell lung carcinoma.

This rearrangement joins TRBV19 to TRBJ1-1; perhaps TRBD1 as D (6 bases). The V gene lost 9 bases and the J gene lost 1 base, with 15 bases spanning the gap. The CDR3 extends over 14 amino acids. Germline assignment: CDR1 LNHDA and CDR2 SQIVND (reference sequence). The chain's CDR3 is CASGLIQGNTEAFF. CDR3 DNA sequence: TGTGCCAGCGGCTTGATACAGGGGAACACTGAAGCTTTCTTT.

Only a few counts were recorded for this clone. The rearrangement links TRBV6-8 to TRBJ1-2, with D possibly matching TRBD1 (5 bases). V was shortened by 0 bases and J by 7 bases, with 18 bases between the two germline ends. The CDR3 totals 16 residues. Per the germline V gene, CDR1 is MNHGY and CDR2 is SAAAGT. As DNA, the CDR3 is TGTGCCAGCAGTTACTCGAGAGGGGTAGGGTTTGGTGGCTACACCTTC. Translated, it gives CASSYSRGVGFGGYTF.

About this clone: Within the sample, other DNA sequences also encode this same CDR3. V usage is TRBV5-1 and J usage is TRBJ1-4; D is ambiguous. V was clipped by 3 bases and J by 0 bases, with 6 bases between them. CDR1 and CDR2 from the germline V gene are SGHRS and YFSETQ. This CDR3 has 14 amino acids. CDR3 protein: CASSSGATNEKLFF. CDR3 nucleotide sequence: TGCGCCAGCAGCTCCGGTGCAACTAATGAAAAACTGTTTTTT.

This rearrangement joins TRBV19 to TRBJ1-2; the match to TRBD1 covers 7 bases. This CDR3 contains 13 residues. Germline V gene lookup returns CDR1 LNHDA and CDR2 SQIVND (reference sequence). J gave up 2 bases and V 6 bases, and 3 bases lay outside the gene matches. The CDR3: CASSLDRNYGYTF. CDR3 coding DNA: TGTGCCAGTAGCCTGGACAGGAACTATGGCTACACCTTC.

This CDR3 reads CASSREQGDGYTF. The CDR3, as DNA: TGTGCCAGCAGCCGTGAACAGGGGGATGGCTACACCTTC. The chain is built from TRBV14 and TRBJ1-2; 8 bases line up with TRBD1. The CDR3 covers 13 residues. In germline, CDR1 is SGHDN, CDR2 FVKESK. V shed 4 bases and J 6 bases; nucleotides not matched to a gene: 4.

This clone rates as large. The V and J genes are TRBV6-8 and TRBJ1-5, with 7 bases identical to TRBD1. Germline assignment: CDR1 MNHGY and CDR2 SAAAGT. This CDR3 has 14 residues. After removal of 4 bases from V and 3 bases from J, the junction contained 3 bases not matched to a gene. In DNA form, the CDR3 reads TGTGCCAGCAGTTTGGACAGGCTCAATCAGCCCCAGCATTTT. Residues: CASSLDRLNQPQHF.

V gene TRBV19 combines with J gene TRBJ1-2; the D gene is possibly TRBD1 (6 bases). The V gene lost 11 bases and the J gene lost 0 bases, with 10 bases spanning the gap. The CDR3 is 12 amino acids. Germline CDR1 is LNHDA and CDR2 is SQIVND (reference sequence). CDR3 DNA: TGTGCCTCCCAGGGGTCTAACTATGGCTACACCTTC. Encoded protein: CASQGSNYGYTF.